Each of the 27 T cell receptor beta chains below was sequenced from the same sample in a study of memory CD8 T cells in hepatitis C reinfection. TCRdb's table, derived via immunoSEQ multiplex PCR, lists solely in-frame clones and lacks some. This sample has approximately 50,000 clones, with just under 90% found just once. Time point here: pre-reinfection, 55 to 20 weeks before reinfection detection. TCR sequencing was done directly ex vivo on sorted cells, without expansion in vitro. Input material: naive CD8+ T cells sorted from blood. The receptors here all came from a man aged 18 to 35 with hepatitis C virus infection.

The chain carries TRBV29-1 and TRBJ2-6; tentative D call: TRBD1 (6 bases). Trimming shortened V by 1 base and J by 2 bases, and 9 bases separated the two germline ends. CDR1 and CDR2 from the germline V gene are SQVTM and ANQGSEA. The CDR3 loop spans 15 amino acids. The CDR3 region is CSVEGGRAGANVLTF. CDR3 nucleotide sequence: TGCAGCGTTGAAGGGGGGCGGGCTGGGGCCAACGTCCTGACTTTC.

The chain employs TRBV6-6 and TRBJ1-2; a possible D gene is TRBD1 (5 bases). Trimming shortened V by 0 bases and J by 1 base, and 12 bases separated the two germline ends. CDR3 length: 16 residues. CDR1 is MNHNY, CDR2 SVGAGI, per germline (reference sequence). CDR3 residues: CASSYSPGRLNYGYTF. As DNA, the CDR3 is TGTGCCAGCAGTTACTCGCCAGGGCGCCTTAACTATGGCTACACCTTC.

The chain carries TRBV7-8 and TRBJ2-3; a possible D gene is TRBD2 (6 bases). The V end lost 1 base, the J end lost 5 bases, and 13 bases lay between the germline ends. CDR1 is SGHVS, CDR2 FQNEAQ, per germline. The CDR3 extends over 15 amino acids. CDR3 DNA sequence: TGTGCCAGCAGCTTAGGCGGGGCTAGCGAAGATACGCAGTATTTT. It yields the protein CASSLGGASEDTQYF.

This sequence joins TRBV4-1 and TRBJ2-3, with TRBD1 identical over 8 bases. Germline CDR1 is MGHRA and CDR2 is YSYEKL. Trimming at V came to 4 bases and at J to 1 base, leaving 4 bases not matched to a gene. The CDR3 runs to 15 residues. The CDR3 bases are TGCGCCAGCAGCCCTGGGACAGGCGGCACAGATACGCAGTATTTT. Protein: CASSPGTGGTDTQYF.

This chain links TRBV30 with TRBJ2-5; 7 nucleotides align to TRBD1. V shed 3 bases, J shed 5 bases, and the junction held 9 bases outside the gene matches. This CDR3 comprises 14 residues. CDR1 GTSNPN and CDR2 SVGIG come from the germline V gene (reference sequence). The CDR3 reads CAWSSGGQEETQYF. The CDR3 DNA follows: TGTGCCTGGAGCAGTGGTGGACAGGAGGAGACCCAGTACTTC.

The chain has TRBV7-2 and TRBJ2-5, with D maybe TRBD1 (5 bases). The germline V gene encodes CDR1 SGHTA and CDR2 FQGNSA. Trimming pared 0 bases from V and 6 bases from J, leaving 14 bases between. This CDR3 contains 15 residues. The CDR3 sequence: CASSLARTSGKTQYF. For the CDR3, the DNA is TGTGCCAGCAGCTTAGCCCGGACATCTGGGAAGACCCAGTACTTC. Using reference TRBV7-2 and TRBJ2-5 for the parts outside the CDR3, the full variable domain is GAGVSQSPSNKVTEKGKDVELRCDPISGHTALYWYRQSLGQGLEFLIYFQGNSAPDKSGLPSDRFSAERTGGSVSTLTIQRTQQEDSAVYLCASSLARTSGKTQYFGPGTRLLVL.

This CDR3 reads CASREVAYEQYF. In DNA, the CDR3 is TGTGCCAGCAGGGAGGTTGCGTACGAGCAGTACTTC. The rearrangement uses TRBV27 and TRBJ2-5; maybe TRBD2 (5 bases). The J call may be in error: the DNA end matches TRBJ2-7 better. This CDR3 contains 12 residues. CDR1 and CDR2 (germline): MNHEY, SMNVEV (reference sequence).

The chain recombines TRBV2 with TRBJ2-5; D not certain. This CDR3 has 11 residues. V shed 6 bases and J shed 7 bases, with 9 bases lying between them. Germline assignment: CDR1 SNHLY and CDR2 FYNNEI. The CDR3, as DNA: TGTGCCAGCAGCCCCCCGGGGACCCAGTACTTC. Its protein is CASSPPGTQYF. Variable domain in full (rest from reference TRBV2 and TRBJ2-5): EPEVTQTPSHQVTQMGQEVILRCVPISNHLYFYWYRQILGQKVEFLVSFYNNEISEKSEIFDDQFSVERPDGSNFTLKIRSTKLEDSAMYFCASSPPGTQYFGPGTRLLVL.

The chain carries TRBV5-1 and TRBJ2-2; TRBD1 matches at 7 bases. Germline lookup yields CDR1 SGHRS and CDR2 YFSETQ. The CDR3 is 14 amino acids. The V gene end was trimmed by 5 bases and the J gene end by 5 bases; junction bases not matched to a gene: 6. In DNA form, the CDR3 reads TGCGCCAGCAGTGAGGGGGCAGGAACCGGGGAGCTGTTTTTT. This codes for CASSEGAGTGELFF.

This clone came up a few times. This sequence joins TRBV4-1 and TRBJ2-7; 11 nucleotides match TRBD2. V was clipped by 3 bases and J by 0 bases; unmatched bases: 7. The CDR3 sequence is 17 residues long. Per germline, CDR1 MGHRA and CDR2 YSYEKL. DNA for the CDR3: TGCGCCAGCAGCCAGGGGACTAGCGGAGATTACTCCTACGAGCAGTACTTC. This sequence encodes CASSQGTSGDYSYEQYF.

The CDR3 bases are TGTGCCAGCAGCTTCGGGGGAGGGACTGAAGCTTTCTTT. Protein sequence: CASSFGGGTEAFF. V and J are TRBV11-3 and TRBJ1-1; TRBD1 is a possible D gene (5 bases). CDR3 length: 13 amino acids. Per germline, CDR1 SGHNT and CDR2 YENEEA. Trimming took 3 bases from V and 5 from J, leaving 10 bases between them.

The chain's CDR3 is CASSLEPTQYF. CDR3 in DNA: TGTGCCAGCAGCTTAGAGCCGACCCAGTACTTC. J is TRBJ2-5 and V is TRBV5-8; unclear D gene. Germline CDR1 reads SGHTS; CDR2 reads YDEGEE. The CDR3 has 11 residues. Deletions cut 2 bases from V and 7 bases from J, with 6 bases between.

This chain uses TRBV6-5 with TRBJ1-5, with 9 bases that match TRBD1. V lost 6 bases and J lost 6; bases outside the gene matches: 6. Per germline, CDR1 MNHEY and CDR2 SVGAGI. This CDR3 is built from 14 residues. In DNA form, the CDR3 reads TGTGCCAGCAGGGAACAGGGGGCTAGTCAGCCCCAGCATTTT. As protein: CASREQGASQPQHF.

The rearrangement links TRBV7-9 to TRBJ2-3, with 9 nucleotides matching TRBD2. The J segment lost 5 bases and the V segment lost 1 base, leaving 7 bases of the junction unmatched. The CDR3 covers 16 residues. The germline CDR1 and CDR2 sequences are SEHNR and FQNEAQ (reference sequence). In nucleotides, the CDR3 is TGTGCCAGCAGCTTAGTGGAAGCTAGCGGGGAAGATACGCAGTATTTT. It encodes CASSLVEASGEDTQYF. Variable domain in full (rest from reference TRBV7-9 and TRBJ2-3): DTGVSQNPRHKITKRGQNVTFRCDPISEHNRLYWYRQTLGQGPEFLTYFQNEAQLEKSRLLSDRFSAERPKGSFSTLEIQRTEQGDSAMYLCASSLVEASGEDTQYFGPGTRLTVL.

The DNA of the CDR3 is TGTGCCAGCAGCGGTGACAGGGAGCGAGGAAACACCATATATTTT. Protein product: CASSGDRERGNTIYF. J is TRBJ1-3 and V is TRBV7-8; 7 nucleotides line up with TRBD1. The CDR3 has 15 residues. Germline V gene sequence: CDR1 SGHVS, CDR2 FQNEAQ. Trimming cost V 5 bases and J 4 bases; bases outside gene matches: 8.

This clone was seen just once. This chain joins TRBV5-4 and TRBJ2-7; D remains ambiguous. Trimming took off 0 bases at V and 3 bases at J, with 10 bases between the two ends. CDR3 size: 14 residues. Germline CDR1 and CDR2: SGHNT and YYREEE (reference sequence). CDR3 nucleotide sequence: TGTGCCAGCAGCTTGGGTTCAGGAAACTACGAGCAGTACTTC. Translating it yields CASSLGSGNYEQYF.

The rearrangement links TRBV6-6 to TRBJ2-5; D gene uncertain. The germline V gene encodes CDR1 MNHNY and CDR2 SVGAGI (reference sequence). The length of the CDR3 is 15 residues. V was cut by 7 bases and J by 2 bases, with 17 bases left in between. The CDR3 DNA is TGTGCCAGCAATCCCACTCGGGTGACTCAAGAGACCCAGTACTTC. This encodes CASNPTRVTQETQYF.

The CDR3 region has the DNA TGCGCCAGCAGTCAATCGCAGGTGCTCATGAACACTGAAGCTTTCTTT. As protein: CASSQSQVLMNTEAFF. The chain carries TRBV23-1 and TRBJ1-1; D unclear. TRBV23-1 is labeled an ORF, and its function is uncertain. V was clipped by 0 bases and J by 0 bases, with 11 bases between them. The CDR3 runs 16 residues.

The rearrangement uses TRBV5-4 and TRBJ2-7, with 7 bases matching TRBD1. After removal of 2 bases from V and 2 bases from J, the junction contained 7 bases not matched to a gene. The germline V gene has CDR1 SGHNT and CDR2 YYREEE (reference sequence). The CDR3 is 15 residues long. The DNA of the CDR3 is TGTGCCAGCAGCTTTCCGGGACAGAGTACCTACGAGCAGTACTTC. This codes for CASSFPGQSTYEQYF. The full variable domain, its missing parts supplied by reference TRBV5-4 and TRBJ2-7, is ETGVTQSPTHLIKTRGQQVTLRCSSQSGHNTVSWYQQALGQGPQFIFQYYREEENGRGNFPPRFSGLQFPNYSSELNVNALELDDSALYLCASSFPGQSTYEQYFGPGTRLTVT.

The chain employs TRBV18 and TRBJ2-7; 12 bases fit TRBD1. The germline V gene has CDR1 KGHSH and CDR2 LQKENI. The CDR3 is 15 residues long. V trimming: 6 bases; J trimming: 4 bases; junction bases outside the gene matches: 7. The CDR3 sequence: CASSRPGQGAYEQYF. The CDR3 nucleotides read TGTGCCAGCTCTCGGCCGGGACAGGGGGCTTACGAGCAGTACTTC.

The chain employs TRBV2 and TRBJ2-7, with 10 bases lining up with TRBD1. Germline V gene data show CDR1 as SNHLY and CDR2 as FYNNEI. This CDR3 spans 14 amino acids. For the CDR3, the DNA is TGTGCCAGCAGCGAAGGGACAGGGGTGTACGAGCAGTACGTC. Translating gives CASSEGTGVYEQYV.

This rearrangement joins TRBV2 to TRBJ1-6; 7 bases are a match to TRBD1. There are 13 residues in the CDR3. Germline loops: CDR1 SNHLY, CDR2 FYNNEI. J lost 8 bases, V lost 6 bases, and 4 bases had no gene match. The chain's CDR3 is CASRGGDDSPLHF. CDR3 bases: TGTGCCAGCAGAGGGGGCGACGATTCACCCCTCCACTTT.

V usage is TRBV5-1 and J usage is TRBJ2-1; 8 bases align to TRBD2. The germline gives CDR1 SGHRS, CDR2 YFSETQ. After removal of 2 bases from V and 6 bases from J, the junction contained 7 bases not matched to a gene. This CDR3 has 15 residues. The DNA of the CDR3 is TGCGCCAGCAGCTTAAATGGACTAGCTGGCAATGAGCAGTTCTTC. This translates into CASSLNGLAGNEQFF.

The V gene is TRBV7-3, the J gene TRBJ2-2; 7 positions agree with TRBD2. Unmatched junction bases numbered 11, after V lost 5 bases and J lost 5 bases. This CDR3 is built from 16 residues. The germline gives CDR1 SGHTA, CDR2 FQGTGA. Here the CDR3 DNA reads TGTGCCAGCAGCACGAACGGGCAGGGAGGGACCGGGGAGCTGTTTTTT. Translated, it gives CASSTNGQGGTGELFF. The variable domain in full, completed from reference TRBV7-3 and TRBJ2-2, reads GAGVSQTPSNKVTEKGKYVELRCDPISGHTALYWYRQSLGQGPEFLIYFQGTGAADDSGLPNDRFFAVRPEGSVSTLKIQRTERGDSAVYLCASSTNGQGGTGELFFGEGSRLTVL.

The V gene is TRBV6-5, the J gene TRBJ2-1; 7 bases are shared with TRBD2. The V segment lost 2 bases and the J segment 6 bases; nucleotides outside the gene matches: 10. The CDR3 has 16 residues. Germline V gives CDR1 MNHEY, CDR2 SVGAGI. CDR3 bases: TGTGCCAGCAGTTACGGGCGGGGGATTGGGCGCAATGAGCAGTTCTTC. This encodes CASSYGRGIGRNEQFF.

The J gene is TRBJ2-1, the V gene TRBV5-1, with D unresolved. Per germline, CDR1 SGHRS and CDR2 YFSETQ. This CDR3 has 14 amino acids. V shed 0 bases and J shed 9 bases, with 13 bases lying between them. This chain's CDR3 is CASSLAGQAGEQFF. For the CDR3, the DNA is TGCGCCAGCAGCTTGGCTGGGCAGGCTGGTGAGCAGTTCTTC.

The CDR3 DNA is TGCGCCAGCAGCTACGCCGGGGGGAACACCGGGGAGCTGTTTTTT. This codes for CASSYAGGNTGELFF. V usage is TRBV4-1 and J usage is TRBJ2-2; possibly TRBD2 for D (6 bases). Germline lookup yields CDR1 MGHRA and CDR2 YSYEKL. This CDR3 is built from 15 residues. Trimming shortened V by 5 bases and J by 1 base, and 11 bases separated the two germline ends.